One sample yielded the 2 T cell receptor beta chains listed below, sequenced in a study of T-cell memory formation after mild COVID-19. TCRdb redid the calling of the 5' RACE reads with MiXCR, one entry per CDR3 protein. Of just under 350,000 distinct CDR3 sequences listed, 10% to 15% are singletons. Sequenced sample: PBMCs or a T cell subset sorted from them (not recorded which). Receptors were obtained from a man aged 18 to 35 who had mild COVID-19 (a few samples of this study predate the infection). Cell type and time point are not known.

The CDR3 bases are TGTGCCAGCAGCGTCAGGATTAACTATGGCTACACCTTC. This codes for CASSVRINYGYTF. The rearrangement links TRBV7-9 to TRBJ1-2; D unresolved. The CDR3 runs to 13 residues. The germline CDR1 and CDR2 sequences are SEHNR and FQNEAQ (reference sequence). V dropped 5 bases and J dropped 1 base, with 8 bases sitting between them.

This clonotype was counted ten times or more. The gene calls are TRBV5-1 and TRBJ2-7; 9 bases align to TRBD1. The germline V gene has CDR1 SGHRS and CDR2 YFSETQ. V lost 4 bases to trimming and J lost 6 bases; unmatched junction nucleotides: 8. There are 14 residues in the CDR3. CDR3 loop: CASSVGDREVEQYF. The DNA for the CDR3 is TGCGCCAGCAGCGTCGGGGACAGGGAGGTCGAGCAGTACTTC.